This TCR beta chain was sequenced during a study of vaccination effects on CD4 cells after COVID-19. V was cut by 1 base and J by 1 base, with 13 bases left in between. CDR3 length equals 16 residues. The germline V gene encodes CDR1 SSHAT and CDR2 FNYEAQ (reference sequence). Antigen-specific CD4+ T cells were expanded with viral peptide pools in the ViraFEST assay before sequencing. A 10-day culture period preceded the isolation of CD4+ T cells. The participants, recipients of two vaccine doses, got either BNT162b2 or mRNA-1273. Repertoires were generated with immunoSEQ multiplex PCR, while TCRdb's copy carries only in-frame clones and drops some. The sample consists of around 33,000 clones, approximately 69% of them appearing once. Turning to this clone: As yet, its antigen is unknown.

This receptor was obtained from a human donor who received a COVID-19 vaccine. The input for sequencing was CD4+ T cells from PBMCs cultured with SARS-CoV-2 spike peptides, taken after COVID-19 vaccination. The J gene is TRBJ2-5, the V gene TRBV7-7, with D perhaps given as TRBD1 or TRBD2 (5 bases each). The CDR3 loop is CASSLGGGLGQETQYF. CDR3 nucleotides: TGTGCCAGCAGCTTAGGGGGCGGGTTAGGCCAAGAGACCCAGTACTTC.